The 26 T cell receptor beta chains given below trace back to one sample, sequenced in a study of CD8+ T cells in alopecia areata. cDNA prepared by RNA extraction and subsequent reverse transcription served as the template for sequencing. Clones were sequenced by immunoSEQ multiplex PCR, and TCRdb holds only the in-frame ones, with some missing. In the table there are 50,000 to 70,000 clones, 44% of which are singletons. The specimen sequenced was NKG2D-low CD8+ T cells sorted from blood. The receptors were sampled from a human donor with alopecia areata.

The CDR3 nucleotides read TGTGCCAGCAGCTTAGAGGGCCCCCCGGGGAGGGGTCGCAAAGAGACCCAGTACTTC. It yields the protein CASSLEGPPGRGRKETQYF. V is TRBV11-2 and J is TRBJ2-5; TRBD2 agrees at 7 bases. The V gene's germline CDR1 is SGHAT and CDR2 FQNNGV. J gave up 3 bases and V 0 bases, and 16 bases lay outside the gene matches. The CDR3 totals 19 residues. Full variable domain (missing parts from reference TRBV11-2 and TRBJ2-5): EAGVAQSPRYKIIEKRQSVAFWCNPISGHATLYWYQQILGQGPKLLIQFQNNGVVDDSQLPKDRFSAERLKGVDSTLKIQPAKLEDSAVYLCASSLEGPPGRGRKETQYFGPGTRLLVL.

Points on this clone: The sample holds other DNA sequences that translate to the same CDR3. The V and J genes are TRBV6-6 and TRBJ2-3; D unresolved. V lost 3 bases to trimming and J lost 4 bases, with 2 bases between them. Germline lookup yields CDR1 MNHNY and CDR2 SVGAGI (reference sequence). The CDR3 is made up of 11 amino acids. CDR3 loop: CASSYSDTQYF. DNA for the CDR3: TGTGCCAGCAGTTATTCAGATACGCAGTATTTT.

Only a few counts were recorded for this clone. The rearrangement joins TRBV7-9 to TRBJ2-7, with TRBD2 matching 7 bases. The CDR3 runs 15 residues. The germline CDR1 and CDR2 sequences are SEHNR and FQNEAQ (reference sequence). Unmatched junction bases numbered 11, after V lost 8 bases and J lost 1 base. The CDR3 nucleotides are TGTGCCAGCGGCCTGGGCAGCGGGGAATCCTACGAGCAGTACTTC. Its protein product is CASGLGSGESYEQYF.

The table lists this clone with a few counts. V and J are TRBV7-9 and TRBJ2-1; 8 bases align to TRBD2. The germline V gene has CDR1 SEHNR and CDR2 FQNEAQ (reference sequence). CDR3 length: 15 amino acids. Germline trimming cut 8 bases from V and 6 bases from J; bases unmatched to any gene: 12. The CDR3 bases are TGTGCCAGCTGCCAGGGGACTAGTTTCGGCAATGAGCAGTTCTTC. Translated: CASCQGTSFGNEQFF.

The chain combines TRBV14 with TRBJ2-1; tentatively, D is TRBD1 (5 bases). Germline CDR1 and CDR2: SGHDN and FVKESK. V dropped 1 base and J dropped 6 bases, with 7 bases sitting between them. The CDR3 has 13 amino acids. The DNA of the CDR3 is TGTGCCAGCAGCCAAGTGCAGGGCAATGAGCAGTTCTTC. Its protein is CASSQVQGNEQFF.

This clone turned up a few times. The V call is TRBV29-1, the J call TRBJ1-1; D is unclear. In germline, CDR1 is SQVTM, CDR2 ANQGSEA. The CDR3 has 13 residues. Deletions cut 4 bases from V and 3 bases from J, with 12 bases between. The CDR3 spells CSVVQGFDTEAFF. The DNA of the CDR3 is TGCAGCGTTGTTCAAGGCTTTGACACTGAAGCTTTCTTT.

This clone was observed a handful of times. The J gene is TRBJ2-2, the V gene TRBV9; 7 nucleotides agree with TRBD1. Looked up from germline, CDR1 is SGDLS and CDR2 is YYNGEE. CDR3 length: 15 residues. Losses at the gene ends were 0 bases for V and 2 bases for J; bases not matched to a gene: 1. Here the CDR3 DNA reads TGTGCCAGCAGCGTAGAGGGGGCCAACACCGGGGAGCTGTTTTTT. Its translation is CASSVEGANTGELFF.

The genes are TRBV11-2 and TRBJ1-2, with a possible D match to TRBD1 (5 bases). Germline V gene lookup returns CDR1 SGHAT and CDR2 FQNNGV. Trimming removed 4 bases at V and 4 bases at J, with 19 bases between. The CDR3 is 16 residues long. The CDR3 DNA sequence: TGTGCCAGCAGCTCCTACCGCCGGGGCGGTGGCTATGGCTACACCTTC. It encodes CASSSYRRGGGYGYTF.

The V and J genes are TRBV19 and TRBJ1-1; D is undetermined. V lost 5 bases and J lost 4, with 14 bases in between. Germline V gene data show CDR1 as LNHDA and CDR2 as SQIVND (reference sequence). CDR3 length: 14 amino acids. In DNA form, the CDR3 reads TGTGCCAGTAGTTCGGCCGTTGGTGGCACTGAAGCTTTCTTT. It translates to CASSSAVGGTEAFF.

The V gene is TRBV6-1, the J gene TRBJ2-7; tentative D call: TRBD2 (6 bases). Germline values: CDR1 MNHNS, CDR2 SASEGT. The CDR3 runs 15 residues. The V and J ends lost 2 bases and 5 bases respectively, with 16 bases between them. The CDR3: CASSEYTSPGNEQYF. CDR3 nucleotides: TGTGCCAGCAGTGAATATACTAGCCCCGGGAACGAGCAGTACTTC.

V and J are TRBV30 and TRBJ1-1; possibly TRBD1 for D (5 bases). CDR1 and CDR2 from the germline V gene are GTSNPN and SVGIG (reference sequence). The CDR3 length is 14 residues. Deletions cut 2 bases from V and 5 bases from J, with 15 bases between. CDR3 DNA sequence: TGTGCCTGGAGTTTCCTCGCAGGGCGGACTGAAGCTTTCTTT. It is translated as CAWSFLAGRTEAFF.

This clone was picked up a small number of times. This chain's CDR3 is CSAIRIGDYEQYF. Written as DNA, the CDR3 is TGCAGCGCCATCAGGATAGGGGACTACGAGCAGTACTTC. The V call is TRBV29-1, the J call TRBJ2-7; tentatively, D is TRBD1 (5 bases). This CDR3 comprises 13 residues. V shed 7 bases and J shed 3 bases, with 16 bases lying between them. Germline loops: CDR1 SQVTM, CDR2 ANQGSEA.

The chain links TRBV29-1 to TRBJ2-1; TRBD2 matches at 11 bases. This CDR3 spans 13 amino acids. Germline trimming cut 6 bases from V and 9 bases from J; bases unmatched to any gene: 7. Germline V gives CDR1 SQVTM, CDR2 ANQGSEA. The CDR3: CSVDTSGSTEQFF. The CDR3 coding sequence is TGCAGCGTAGATACTAGCGGGAGTACTGAGCAGTTCTTC.

V usage is TRBV13 and J usage is TRBJ2-7; D may be TRBD1 (5 bases). Germline CDR1 reads PRHDT; CDR2 reads FYEKMQ (reference sequence). Trimming removed 6 bases from V and 7 bases from J, with 10 bases in between. CDR3 length equals 11 residues. The CDR3 is CASRGVGEQYF. DNA for the CDR3: TGTGCCAGCAGAGGGGTCGGTGAGCAGTACTTC. Full variable domain (remainder filled in from reference TRBV13 and TRBJ2-7): AAGVIQSPRHLIKEKRETATLKCYPIPRHDTVYWYQQGPGQDPQFLISFYEKMQSDKGSIPDRFSAQQFSDYHSELNMSSLELGDSALYFCASRGVGEQYFGPGTRLTVT.

This clone was observed a few times. Here the CDR3 reads CSVVLWFDNEQFF. CDR3 nucleotide sequence: TGCAGCGTTGTCCTGTGGTTTGACAATGAGCAGTTCTTC. This rearrangement joins TRBV29-1 to TRBJ2-1; D is uncertain. CDR1 and CDR2 from the germline V gene are SQVTM and ANQGSEA. The CDR3 runs to 13 residues. V shed 4 bases and J shed 5 bases, with 12 bases lying between them.

The gene calls are TRBV7-6 and TRBJ2-7; 10 bases align to TRBD2. The CDR3 has 15 residues. From germline, CDR1 is SGHVS and CDR2 FNYEAQ. V trimming: 5 bases; J trimming: 1 base; junction bases outside the gene matches: 5. In DNA, the CDR3 is TGTGCCAGCAGCCCCCCTAGCGGGGGTTCCTACGAGCAGTACTTC. It codes for CASSPPSGGSYEQYF.

This clone came up a few times. The chain couples TRBV29-1 to TRBJ2-5; D unresolved. The V and J ends lost 2 bases and 4 bases respectively, with 5 bases between them. CDR3 length equals 11 residues. CDR1 is SQVTM, CDR2 ANQGSEA, per germline. CDR3 region: CSVEWGETQYF. The DNA of the CDR3 is TGCAGCGTTGAATGGGGAGAGACCCAGTACTTC.

This rearrangement joins TRBV7-9 to TRBJ2-5; 8 nucleotides line up with TRBD2. The CDR3 spans 16 residues. Germline V CDR1 and CDR2: SEHNR, FQNEAQ (reference sequence). V was pared by 1 base and J by 6 bases, with 10 bases of the junction left unmatched. CDR3 coding DNA: TGTGCCAGCAGCTTAGAAACGGGAGGGCCTAAGAAGACCCAGTACTTC. The encoded protein is CASSLETGGPKKTQYF.

This clone occurred a few times. J is TRBJ1-5 and V is TRBV13; 10 nucleotides agree with TRBD1. Germline values: CDR1 PRHDT, CDR2 FYEKMQ (reference sequence). There are 14 residues in the CDR3. Trimming cost V 5 bases and J 4 bases; bases outside gene matches: 2. The CDR3 region has the DNA TGTGCCAGCAGCCCGGGACAGGGGAATCAGCCCCAGCATTTT. It encodes CASSPGQGNQPQHF.

The V gene is TRBV15, the J gene TRBJ1-5, with 7 positions matching TRBD1. This CDR3 has 14 residues. Trimming took 8 bases from V and 0 from J; bases not matched to a gene: 4. CDR1 LNHNV and CDR2 YYDKDF come from the germline V gene (reference sequence). Written as DNA, the CDR3 is TGTGCCACCGGGACAGACTATAGCAATCAGCCCCAGCATTTT. Its translation is CATGTDYSNQPQHF.

There are a few counts of this clone. The chain has TRBV29-1 and TRBJ2-7; 9 positions agree with TRBD2. The germline gives CDR1 SQVTM, CDR2 ANQGSEA. V gave up 2 bases and J gave up 4 bases; unmatched junction bases: 6. The CDR3 contains 14 residues. As DNA, the CDR3 is TGCAGCGTTGAACTAGCGGGACTTTCATACGAGCAGTACTTC. Protein product: CSVELAGLSYEQYF.

The gene calls are TRBV10-3 and TRBJ1-1; possibly TRBD1 for D (5 bases). CDR1 ENHRY and CDR2 SYGVKD come from the germline V gene. Trimming removed 5 bases from V and 6 bases from J, with 10 bases in between. CDR3 length: 12 amino acids. CDR3 in amino acids: CAISPGFPEAFF. DNA for the CDR3: TGTGCCATCAGTCCAGGGTTCCCTGAAGCTTTCTTT.

V usage is TRBV29-1 and J usage is TRBJ2-3; 9 nucleotides align to TRBD2. The CDR3 contains 15 residues. J lost 6 bases, V lost 8 bases, and 15 bases had no gene match. CDR1 and CDR2 from the germline V gene are SQVTM and ANQGSEA. The CDR3 DNA reads as TGCAGCCTCACAGTAGCGGGGGCGCTTAGGGATACGCAGTATTTT. Residues: CSLTVAGALRDTQYF.

The V and J genes are TRBV27 and TRBJ2-7; tentatively, D is TRBD1 (5 bases). CDR1 is MNHEY, CDR2 SMNVEV, per germline (reference sequence). The length of the CDR3 is 13 residues. Trimming removed 2 bases at V and 2 bases at J, with 7 bases between. The CDR3 is CASSLTGPYEQYF. As DNA, the CDR3 is TGTGCCAGCAGTTTAACAGGACCCTACGAGCAGTACTTC.

Only a few counts were recorded for this clone. This chain links TRBV27 with TRBJ1-1; 10 positions agree with TRBD1. The CDR3 runs to 15 residues. Looked up from germline, CDR1 is MNHEY and CDR2 is SMNVEV (reference sequence). J was trimmed by 1 base and V by 3 bases; bases with no gene match: 2. In DNA, the CDR3 is TGTGCCAGCAGTTTCGGGACAGGGGCGAACACTGAAGCTTTCTTT. Translating gives CASSFGTGANTEAFF.

This clone was picked up a small number of times. J is TRBJ2-3 and V is TRBV29-1; D not resolved. CDR3 length: 15 residues. The V gene lost 4 bases and the J gene lost 1 base, with 15 bases spanning the gap. CDR1 is SQVTM, CDR2 ANQGSEA, per germline. The CDR3 nucleotides are TGCAGCGTTGCGACCGCAACGAGAGGCACAGATACGCAGTATTTT. It specifies CSVATATRGTDTQYF.